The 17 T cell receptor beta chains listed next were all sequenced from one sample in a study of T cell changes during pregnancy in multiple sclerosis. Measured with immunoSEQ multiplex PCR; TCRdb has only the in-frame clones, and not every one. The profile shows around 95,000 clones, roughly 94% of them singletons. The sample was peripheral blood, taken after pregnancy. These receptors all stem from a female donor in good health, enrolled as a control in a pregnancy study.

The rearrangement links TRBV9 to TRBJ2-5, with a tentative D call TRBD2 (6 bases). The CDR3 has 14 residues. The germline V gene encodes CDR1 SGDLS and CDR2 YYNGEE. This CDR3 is CVIPEGRTEETQYF. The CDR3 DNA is TGTGTCATTCCTGAGGGGAGGACCGAAGAGACCCAGTACTTC. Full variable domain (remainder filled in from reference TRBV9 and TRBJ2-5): DSGVTQTPKHLITATGQRVTLRCSPRSGDLSVYWYQQSLDQGLQFLIQYYNGEERAKGNILERFSAQQFPDLHSELNLSSLELGDSALYFCVIPEGRTEETQYFGPGTRLLVL.

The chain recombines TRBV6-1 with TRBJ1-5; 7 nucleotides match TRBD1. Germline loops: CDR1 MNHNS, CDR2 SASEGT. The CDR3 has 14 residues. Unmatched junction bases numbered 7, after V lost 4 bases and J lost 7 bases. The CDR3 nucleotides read TGTGCCAGCAGTGCTTCAGGGGGTGGACAGCCCCAGCATTTT. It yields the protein CASSASGGGQPQHF.

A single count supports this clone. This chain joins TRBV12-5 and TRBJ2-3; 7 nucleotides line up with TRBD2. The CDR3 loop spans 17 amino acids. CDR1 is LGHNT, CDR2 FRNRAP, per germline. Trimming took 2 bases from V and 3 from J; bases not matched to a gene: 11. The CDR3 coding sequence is TGTGCTAGTGGTTTGAAGGTCGGCGGGGGAGGGACAGATACGCAGTATTTT. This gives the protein CASGLKVGGGGTDTQYF.

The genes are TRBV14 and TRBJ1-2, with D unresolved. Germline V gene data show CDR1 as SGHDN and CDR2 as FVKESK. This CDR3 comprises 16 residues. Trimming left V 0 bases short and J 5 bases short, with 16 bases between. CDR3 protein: CASSQDPGIGGYGYTF. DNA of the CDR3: TGTGCCAGCAGCCAAGATCCCGGAATTGGAGGGTATGGCTACACCTTC.

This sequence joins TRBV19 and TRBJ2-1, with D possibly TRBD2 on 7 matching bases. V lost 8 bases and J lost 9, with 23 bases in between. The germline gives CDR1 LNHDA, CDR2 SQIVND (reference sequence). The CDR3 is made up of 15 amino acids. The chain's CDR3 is CASSPGGAGVAEQFF. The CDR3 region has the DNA TGTGCCAGTTCCCCTGGGGGGGCTGGAGTCGCTGAGCAGTTCTTC. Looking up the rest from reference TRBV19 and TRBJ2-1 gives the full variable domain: DGGITQSPKYLFRKEGQNVTLSCEQNLNHDAMYWYRQDPGQGLRLIYYSQIVNDFQKGDIAEGYSVSREKKESFPLTVTSAQKNPTAFYLCASSPGGAGVAEQFFGPGTRLTVL.

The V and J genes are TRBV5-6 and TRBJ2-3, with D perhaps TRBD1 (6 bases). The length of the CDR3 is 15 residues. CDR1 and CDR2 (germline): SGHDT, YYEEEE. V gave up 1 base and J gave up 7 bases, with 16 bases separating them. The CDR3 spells CASSLRQGLLNTQYF. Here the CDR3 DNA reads TGTGCCAGCAGCTTGAGGCAGGGGCTTCTAAATACGCAGTATTTT.

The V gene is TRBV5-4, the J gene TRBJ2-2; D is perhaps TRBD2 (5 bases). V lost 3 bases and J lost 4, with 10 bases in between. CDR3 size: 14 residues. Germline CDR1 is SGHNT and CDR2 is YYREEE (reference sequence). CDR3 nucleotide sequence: TGTGCCAGCAGCTCGGAAGCGGTCACCGGGGAGCTGTTTTTT. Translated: CASSSEAVTGELFF.

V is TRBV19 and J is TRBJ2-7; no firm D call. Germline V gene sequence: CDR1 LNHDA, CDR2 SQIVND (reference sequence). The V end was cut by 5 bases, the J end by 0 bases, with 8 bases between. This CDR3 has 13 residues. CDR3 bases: TGTGCCAGTAGTGGCTGGAGCTCCTACGAGCAGTACTTC. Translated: CASSGWSSYEQYF.

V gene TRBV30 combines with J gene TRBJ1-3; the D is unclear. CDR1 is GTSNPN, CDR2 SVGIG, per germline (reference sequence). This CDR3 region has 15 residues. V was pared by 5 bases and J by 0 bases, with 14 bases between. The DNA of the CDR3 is TGTGCCTGGTCTCGTGACTCGGGCTCTGGAAACACCATATATTTT. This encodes CAWSRDSGSGNTIYF.

CDR3 in DNA: TGTGCCAGCAGTGCTTCTAGCGGAGCTTACAATGAGCAGTTCTTC. It codes for CASSASSGAYNEQFF. This chain uses TRBV6-5 with TRBJ2-1, with 7 bases lining up with TRBD2. The CDR3 has 15 amino acids. Germline V lookup: CDR1 MNHEY, CDR2 SVGAGI. V was clipped by 5 bases and J by 4 bases; unmatched bases: 8.

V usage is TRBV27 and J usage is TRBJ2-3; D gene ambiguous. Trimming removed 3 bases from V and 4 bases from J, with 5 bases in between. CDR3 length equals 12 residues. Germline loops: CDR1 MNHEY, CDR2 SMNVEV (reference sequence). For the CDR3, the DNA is TGTGCCAGCAGTTTCACGGCAGATACGCAGTATTTT. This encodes CASSFTADTQYF.

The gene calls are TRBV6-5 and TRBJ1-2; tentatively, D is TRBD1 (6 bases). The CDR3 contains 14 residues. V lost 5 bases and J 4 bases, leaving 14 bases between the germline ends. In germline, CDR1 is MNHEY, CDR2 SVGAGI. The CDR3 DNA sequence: TGTGCCAGCAGTACCGGGACACAACGCTATGGCTACACCTTC. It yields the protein CASSTGTQRYGYTF.

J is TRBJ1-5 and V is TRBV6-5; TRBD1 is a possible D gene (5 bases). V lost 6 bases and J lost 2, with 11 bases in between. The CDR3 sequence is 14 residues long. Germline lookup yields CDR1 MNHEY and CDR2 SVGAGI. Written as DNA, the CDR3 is TGTGCCAGCAGAACTCTAGGGGGCAATCAGCCCCAGCATTTT. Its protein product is CASRTLGGNQPQHF.

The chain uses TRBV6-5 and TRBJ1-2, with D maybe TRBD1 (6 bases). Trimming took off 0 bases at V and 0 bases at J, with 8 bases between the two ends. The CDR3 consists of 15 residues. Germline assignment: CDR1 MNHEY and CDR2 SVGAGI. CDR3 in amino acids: CASSYSGTTNYGYTF. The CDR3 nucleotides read TGTGCCAGCAGTTACTCGGGGACAACTAACTATGGCTACACCTTC.

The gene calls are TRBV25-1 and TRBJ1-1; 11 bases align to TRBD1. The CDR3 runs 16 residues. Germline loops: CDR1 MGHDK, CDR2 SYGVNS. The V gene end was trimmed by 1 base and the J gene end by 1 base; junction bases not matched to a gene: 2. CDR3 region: CASSEWTGGANTEAFF. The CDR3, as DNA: TGTGCCAGCAGTGAATGGACAGGGGGCGCGAACACTGAAGCTTTCTTT.

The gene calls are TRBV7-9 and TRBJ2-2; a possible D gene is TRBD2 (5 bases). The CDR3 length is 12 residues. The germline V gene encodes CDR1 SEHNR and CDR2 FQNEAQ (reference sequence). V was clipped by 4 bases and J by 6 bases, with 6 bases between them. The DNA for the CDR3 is TGTGCCAGCAGCTCCGGGGCCGGGGAGCTGTTTTTT. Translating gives CASSSGAGELFF.

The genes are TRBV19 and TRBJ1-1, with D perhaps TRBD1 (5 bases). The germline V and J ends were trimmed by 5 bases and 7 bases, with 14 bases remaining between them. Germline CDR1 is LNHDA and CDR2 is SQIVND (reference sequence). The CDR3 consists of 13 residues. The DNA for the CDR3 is TGTGCCAGTAGTCTAGGATTAAGGGGTGAAGCTTTCTTT. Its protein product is CASSLGLRGEAFF.